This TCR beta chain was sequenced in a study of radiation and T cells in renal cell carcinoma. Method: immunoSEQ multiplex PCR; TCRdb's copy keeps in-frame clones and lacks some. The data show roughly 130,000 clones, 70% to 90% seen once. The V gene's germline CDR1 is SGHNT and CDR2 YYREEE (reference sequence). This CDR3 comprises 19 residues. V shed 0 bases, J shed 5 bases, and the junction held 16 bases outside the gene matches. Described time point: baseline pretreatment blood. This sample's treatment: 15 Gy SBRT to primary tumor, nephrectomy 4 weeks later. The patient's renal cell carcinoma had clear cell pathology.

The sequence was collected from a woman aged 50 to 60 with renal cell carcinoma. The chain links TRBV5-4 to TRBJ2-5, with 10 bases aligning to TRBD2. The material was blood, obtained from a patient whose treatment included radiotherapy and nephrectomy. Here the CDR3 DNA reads TGTGCCAGCAGCTTGGCCGTAGGTAGCGGGGGGCCTCGAGGGGAGACCCAGTACTTC. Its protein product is CASSLAVGSGGPRGETQYF.